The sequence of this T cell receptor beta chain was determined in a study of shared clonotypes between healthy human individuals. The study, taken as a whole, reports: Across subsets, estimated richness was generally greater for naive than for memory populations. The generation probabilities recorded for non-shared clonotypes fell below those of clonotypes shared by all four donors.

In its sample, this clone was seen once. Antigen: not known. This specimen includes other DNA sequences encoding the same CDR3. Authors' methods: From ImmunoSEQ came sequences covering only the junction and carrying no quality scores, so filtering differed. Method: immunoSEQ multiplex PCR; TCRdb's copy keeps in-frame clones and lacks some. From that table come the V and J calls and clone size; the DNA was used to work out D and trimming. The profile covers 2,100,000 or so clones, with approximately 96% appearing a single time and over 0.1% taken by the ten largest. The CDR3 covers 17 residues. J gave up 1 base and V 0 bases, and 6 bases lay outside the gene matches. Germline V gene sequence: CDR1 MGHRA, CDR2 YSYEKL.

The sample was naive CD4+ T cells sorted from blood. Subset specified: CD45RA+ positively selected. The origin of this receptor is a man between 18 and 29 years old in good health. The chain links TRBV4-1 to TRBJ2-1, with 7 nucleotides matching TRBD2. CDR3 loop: CASSQDPGGSSYNEQFF. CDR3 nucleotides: TGCGCCAGCAGCCAAGATCCCGGGGGGTCTTCCTACAATGAGCAGTTCTTC.